The T cell receptor beta chain described here comes from a study of T cell repertoires in cytomegalovirus infection. Whole-study context: It was the public TCR beta signatures that indicated both CMV infection and matching HLA type.

Worth noting for this clonotype: This sequence may be a read error, since a much larger clone differs from it by one base. The conserved phenylalanine or tryptophan normally closing the CDR3 is absent here, so this likely arose from a read error.

Looked up from germline, CDR1 is SGHTA and CDR2 is FQGNSA. This CDR3 is built from 13 residues. The V segment lost 5 bases and the J segment 8 bases; nucleotides outside the gene matches: 8. TCRdb passed the reads through MiXCR, listing each CDR3 protein once. The table has 200,000 to 300,000 distinct CDR3 sequences, around an eighth seen once. This clonotype was sampled from a human donor in good health (CMV status not recorded). Some clones in this sample may be carry-over from other donors' samples. The sequenced material came from PBMCs. The chain employs TRBV7-2 and TRBJ1-2; 7 bases are a match to TRBD1. The CDR3 reads CASSGQVPLGYTL. CDR3 nucleotide sequence: TGTGCCAGCAGCGGACAGGTCCCCTTAGGCTACACCTTA.